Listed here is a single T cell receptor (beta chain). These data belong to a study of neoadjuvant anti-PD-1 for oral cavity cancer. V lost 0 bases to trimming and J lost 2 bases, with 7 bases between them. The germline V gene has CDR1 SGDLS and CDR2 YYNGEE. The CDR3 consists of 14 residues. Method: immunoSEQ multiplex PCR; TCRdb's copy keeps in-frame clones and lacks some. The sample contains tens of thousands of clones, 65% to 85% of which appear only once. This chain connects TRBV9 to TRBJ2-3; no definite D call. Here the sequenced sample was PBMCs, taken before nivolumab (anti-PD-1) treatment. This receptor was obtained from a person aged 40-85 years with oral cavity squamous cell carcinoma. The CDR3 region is CASSVGTATDTQYF. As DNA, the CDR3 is TGTGCCAGCAGCGTAGGAACGGCCACAGATACGCAGTATTTT.